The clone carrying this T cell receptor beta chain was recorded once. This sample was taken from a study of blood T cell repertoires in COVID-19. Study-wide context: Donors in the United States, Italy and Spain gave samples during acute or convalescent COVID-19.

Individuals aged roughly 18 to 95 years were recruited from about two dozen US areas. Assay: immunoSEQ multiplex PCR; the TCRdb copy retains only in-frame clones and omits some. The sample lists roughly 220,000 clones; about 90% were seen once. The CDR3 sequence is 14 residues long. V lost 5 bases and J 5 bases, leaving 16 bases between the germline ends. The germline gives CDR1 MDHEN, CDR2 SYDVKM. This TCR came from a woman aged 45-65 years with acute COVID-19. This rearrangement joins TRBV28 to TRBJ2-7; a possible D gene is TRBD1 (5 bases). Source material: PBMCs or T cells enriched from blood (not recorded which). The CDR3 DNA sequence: TGTGCCAGCAGTAAAAAACTCAGGGCCCACGAGCAGTACTTC. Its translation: CASSKKLRAHEQYF. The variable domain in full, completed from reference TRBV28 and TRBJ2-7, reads DVKVTQSSRYLVKRTGEKVFLECVQDMDHENMFWYRQDPGLGLRLIYFSYDVKMKEKGDIPEGYSVSREKKERFSLILESASTNQTSMYLCASSKKLRAHEQYFGPGTRLTVT.